The T cell receptor (beta chain) under discussion was sequenced for a study of patients and donors after allogeneic stem cell transplantation. TCRdb used MiXCR to reprocess the RT-PCR reads, holding one entry per CDR3 protein. The sample comprises about 150,000 distinct CDR3 sequences, approximately 40% of which are singletons, and 40% to 55% rests with the top ten. V shed 5 bases and J shed 6 bases, with 15 bases lying between them. This CDR3 is built from 13 residues. Germline-derived CDR1 and CDR2 are SQVTM and ANQGSEA. Sequencing was carried out using blood, either unsorted or a sorted T cell fraction (not recorded which). The chain recombines TRBV29-1 with TRBJ2-3; D may be TRBD2 (6 bases). The receptor's source is a human donor who was either an allogeneic HSCT recipient or a stem cell or donor lymphocyte infusion donor (not recorded which). It is not recorded whose cells these are; they may come from a transplant donor. This CDR3 is CSVLRGSRDTQYF. The CDR3, as DNA: TGCAGCGTTTTGCGGGGCTCAAGGGATACGCAGTATTTT.